These T cell receptor beta chains were read from a single sample in a study of vaccination and CD4 T cells after COVID-19. Their antigens remain unidentified. TCRdb reanalysed the PCR reads using MiXCR and keeps one entry per CDR3 protein. The table shows 20,000 or so distinct CDR3 sequences, with roughly two thirds occurring only once. The source material was CD4+ T cells from blood, cultured in vitro. All receptors come from a human donor who had recovered from COVID-19. Both conserved end residues are part of each CDR3. A D gene is named only where the DNA matches it firmly. Not every row has a clone size; where given, it reads once, few, many or a size class.

clone_size j_call v_call d_call cdr3_aa cdr3_nt
few TRBJ1-1 TRBV6-1 NA CASSPNRLMNTEAFF TGTGCCAGCAGTCCGAACAGACTTATGAACACTGAAGCTTTCTTT
NA TRBJ1-5 TRBV2 NA CASSVRTFGNQPQHF TGTGCCAGCAGTGTCCGGACATTTGGCAATCAGCCCCAGCATTTT
NA TRBJ1-6 TRBV6-8 NA CASSYRARNSPLHF TGTGCCAGCAGTTACAGGGCGCGGAATTCACCCCTCCACTTT
NA TRBJ2-4 TRBV6-2/TRBV6-3 NA CASSRTVSLAKNIQYF TGTGCCAGCAGCAGGACAGTTAGCCTAGCCAAAAACATTCAGTACTTC
NA TRBJ1-5 TRBV12-3/TRBV12-4 NA CASSPGGYGNQPQHF TGTGCCAGCAGTCCCGGGGGTTACGGCAATCAGCCCCAGCATTTT
once TRBJ1-4 TRBV20-1 NA CSARASTNEKLFF TGCAGTGCTAGAGCCTCAACTAATGAAAAACTGTTTTTT
NA TRBJ2-2 TRBV11-2 NA CASSYLARRNGELFF TGTGCCAGCAGCTACCTGGCCCGGCGGAACGGGGAGCTGTTTTTT
NA TRBJ1-2 TRBV19 NA CASTTGGGNYGYTF TGTGCCAGTACAACCGGGGGCGGTAACTATGGCTACACCTTC
NA TRBJ2-2 TRBV28 TRBD2 CASNRLAGDTRELFF TGTGCCAGCAACAGACTAGCGGGAGATACTAGGGAGCTGTTTTTT
NA TRBJ2-7 TRBV28 TRBD1 CASIGDRVSAYEQYF TGTGCCAGCATTGGGGACAGGGTGTCTGCCTACGAGCAGTACTTC
once TRBJ1-2 TRBV19 NA CASNRDRGVYGYTF TGTGCCAGTAACCGCGACAGAGGAGTCTATGGCTACACCTTC
once TRBJ2-2 TRBV24-1 NA CATSDQGKGNTGELFF TGTGCCACCAGTGATCAGGGAAAAGGCAACACCGGGGAGCTGTTTTTT
NA TRBJ2-5 TRBV24-1 NA CATSDWETQYF TGTGCCACCAGTGACTGGGAGACCCAGTACTTC
NA TRBJ1-5 TRBV20-1 NA CSASIGVYSNQPQHF TGCAGTGCTAGTATCGGGGTATATAGCAATCAGCCCCAGCATTTT
few TRBJ2-5 TRBV7-2 NA CASSLRPGETQYF TGTGCCAGCAGCTTACGCCCCGGGGAGACCCAGTACTTC
medium-sized TRBJ1-5 TRBV19 NA CASSMVRTRPEPQHF TGTGCCAGTAGTATGGTGAGGACTCGGCCGGAGCCCCAGCATTTT
once TRBJ1-3 TRBV5-1 NA CASSPWTASGNTIYF TGCGCCAGCAGCCCATGGACAGCCTCTGGAAACACCATATATTTT
NA TRBJ2-7 TRBV4-2 NA CASSQGPPLVLGEQYF TGTGCCAGCAGCCAAGGGCCCCCGTTAGTGCTGGGCGAGCAGTACTTC